This T cell receptor (beta chain) comes out of a study of cytomegalovirus exposure and HLA in healthy donors. The study's findings and limits: What a later analysis showed was that several of the most significant clusters appeared linked to common viral pathogens.

Worth noting for this clone: As yet, its antigen is unknown.

Germline V gene lookup returns CDR1 MGHRA and CDR2 YSYEKL. There are 15 residues in the CDR3. The germline V and J ends were trimmed by 0 bases and 3 bases, with 9 bases remaining between them. Researchers ran the PCR with 60 Vbeta and 13 Jbeta primers. The assay was immunoSEQ multiplex PCR, and TCRdb's table has in-frame clones only and misses some. Of 250,000 or so clones listed, 92% are singletons. The material sequenced was PBMCs. V usage is TRBV4-1 and J usage is TRBJ2-1; possibly TRBD2 for D (6 bases). The receptor was derived from a girl aged 2 to 10 in good health and CMV-seronegative. CDR3 residues: CASSQDGSNYNEQFF. In nucleotides, the CDR3 is TGCGCCAGCAGCCAAGACGGGAGTAACTACAATGAGCAGTTCTTC.